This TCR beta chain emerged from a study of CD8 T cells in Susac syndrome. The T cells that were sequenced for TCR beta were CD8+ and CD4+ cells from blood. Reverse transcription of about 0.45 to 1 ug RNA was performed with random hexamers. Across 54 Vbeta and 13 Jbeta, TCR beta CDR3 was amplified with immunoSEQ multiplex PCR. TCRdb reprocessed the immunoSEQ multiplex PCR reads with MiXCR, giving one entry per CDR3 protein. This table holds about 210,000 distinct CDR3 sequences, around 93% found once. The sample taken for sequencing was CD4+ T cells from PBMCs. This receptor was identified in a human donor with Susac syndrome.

The CDR3 loop reads CASSQGGTTQETQYF. DNA for the CDR3: TGTGCCAGCAGCCAAGGTGGGACTACCCAAGAGACCCAGTACTTC. This chain links TRBV3-1 with TRBJ2-5; 7 positions match TRBD2. Trimming at V came to 1 base and at J to 1 base, leaving 3 bases not matched to a gene. CDR1 LGHDT and CDR2 YNNKEL come from the germline V gene (reference sequence). CDR3 length: 15 residues.